This record concerns one T cell receptor (beta chain) sequence. Germline V CDR1 and CDR2: MNHNS, SASEGT. V lost 3 bases to trimming and J lost 5 bases, with 19 bases between them. The CDR3 consists of 16 residues. The protocol was immunoSEQ multiplex PCR, while the TCRdb copy is restricted to in-frame clones and leaves out a portion. The table lists more than 80,000 clones, roughly nine tenths of them singletons. The data originate from a study of T cell changes during pregnancy in multiple sclerosis. This specimen was peripheral blood, taken before pregnancy. The TCR comes from a female donor with multiple sclerosis, enrolled in a pregnancy study. The V gene is TRBV6-1, the J gene TRBJ1-1; D is unresolved. Written as DNA, the CDR3 is TGTGCCAGCAGTGAGGTGCGTTTCGTCCAGAGGACTGAAGCTTTCTTT. Protein sequence: CASSEVRFVQRTEAFF.